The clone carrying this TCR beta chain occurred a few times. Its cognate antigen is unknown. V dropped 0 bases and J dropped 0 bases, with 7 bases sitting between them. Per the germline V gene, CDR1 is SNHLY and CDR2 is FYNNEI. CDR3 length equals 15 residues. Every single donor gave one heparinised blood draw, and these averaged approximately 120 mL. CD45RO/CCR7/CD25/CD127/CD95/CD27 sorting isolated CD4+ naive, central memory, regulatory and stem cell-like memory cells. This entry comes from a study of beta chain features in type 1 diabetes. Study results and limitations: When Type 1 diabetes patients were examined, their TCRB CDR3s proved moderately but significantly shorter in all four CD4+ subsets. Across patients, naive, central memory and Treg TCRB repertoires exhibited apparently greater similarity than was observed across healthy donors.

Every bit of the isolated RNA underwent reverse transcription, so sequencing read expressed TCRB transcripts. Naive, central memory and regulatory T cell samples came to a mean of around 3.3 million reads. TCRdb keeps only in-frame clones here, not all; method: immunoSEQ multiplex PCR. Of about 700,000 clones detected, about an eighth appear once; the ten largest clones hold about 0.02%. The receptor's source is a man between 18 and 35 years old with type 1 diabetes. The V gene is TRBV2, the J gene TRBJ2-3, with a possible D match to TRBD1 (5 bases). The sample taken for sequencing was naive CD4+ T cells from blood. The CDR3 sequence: CASSEARQSTDTQYF. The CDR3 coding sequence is TGTGCCAGCAGTGAAGCGCGACAGAGCACAGATACGCAGTATTTT. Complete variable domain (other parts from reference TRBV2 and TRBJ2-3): EPEVTQTPSHQVTQMGQEVILRCVPISNHLYFYWYRQILGQKVEFLVSFYNNEISEKSEIFDDQFSVERPDGSNFTLKIRSTKLEDSAMYFCASSEARQSTDTQYFGPGTRLTVL.